This entry lists 21 T cell receptor beta chains sequenced from one sample in a study of vaccination effects on CD4 cells after COVID-19. Investigators separated out CD4+ T cells once approximately 10 days of culture had passed. Participants got two doses of BNT162b2 or mRNA-1273 vaccine. The data were produced by immunoSEQ multiplex PCR, yet TCRdb's version contains in-frame clones alone and is incomplete. The data hold more than 35,000 clones, with 65% to 80% observed a single time. Their specific antigens are unknown. The sequences come from CD4+ T cells from PBMCs cultured without peptide, collected after COVID-19 vaccination. The receptors here all came from a human donor who received a COVID-19 vaccine.

Only one count was recorded for this clone. The CDR3 here is CASSRLAGGEETQYF. As DNA, the CDR3 is TGCGCCAGCAGCCGTCTAGCGGGGGGGGAAGAGACCCAGTACTTC. The chain uses TRBV5-1 and TRBJ2-5, with 12 positions matching TRBD2. The CDR3 sequence is 15 residues long. The junction had 4 bases not matched to a gene; V was cut back by 4 bases and J by 3 bases. CDR1 is SGHRS and CDR2 is YFSETQ in the germline V gene. The full variable domain, rest sourced from reference TRBV5-1 and TRBJ2-5, is KAGVTQTPRYLIKTRGQQVTLSCSPISGHRSVSWYQQTPGQGLQFLFEYFSETQRNKGNFPGRFSGRQFSNSRSEMNVSTLELGDSALYLCASSRLAGGEETQYFGPGTRLLVL.

The chain combines TRBV6-6 with TRBJ1-6; D is uncertain. This CDR3 contains 12 residues. Germline-derived CDR1 and CDR2 are MNHNY and SVGAGI (reference sequence). The germline V and J ends were trimmed by 8 bases and 10 bases, with 12 bases remaining between them. CDR3 loop: CASRNYKSPLHF. CDR3 coding DNA: TGTGCCAGCCGCAATTACAAATCACCCCTCCACTTT.

V and J are TRBV3-1 (or the pseudogene TRBV3-2) and TRBJ2-7; 10 bases agree with TRBD2. The CDR3 consists of 15 residues. The junction had 7 bases not matched to a gene; V was cut back by 4 bases and J by 4 bases. The germline V gene encodes CDR1 LGHDT and CDR2 YNNKEL (reference sequence). In DNA form, the CDR3 reads TGTGCCAGCAGCCCTTGGACTAGCGGAGAATACGAGCAGTACTTC. This encodes CASSPWTSGEYEQYF.

V is TRBV20-1 and J is TRBJ1-4; D gene ambiguous. V was cut by 3 bases and J by 10 bases, with 15 bases left in between. The CDR3 loop spans 13 amino acids. Per the germline V gene, CDR1 is DFQATT and CDR2 is SNEGSKA (reference sequence). This CDR3 is CSASSDSSGKLFF. In DNA form, the CDR3 reads TGCAGTGCTAGTAGCGACTCCTCGGGAAAACTGTTTTTT.

This clone was observed a few times. The V call is TRBV6-6, the J call TRBJ1-1; unclear D gene. CDR1 is MNHNY and CDR2 is SVGAGI in the germline V gene (reference sequence). The CDR3 sequence is 15 residues long. The V and J ends lost 0 bases and 4 bases respectively, with 12 bases between them. In nucleotides, the CDR3 is TGTGCCAGCAGTTACTCGGCGGGTCTGGGCACTGAAGCTTTCTTT. It is translated as CASSYSAGLGTEAFF.

The rearrangement links TRBV30 to TRBJ2-5; maybe TRBD1 (5 bases). CDR3 length equals 13 residues. Trimming stripped 3 bases from V and 1 base from J, with 9 bases between. The germline gives CDR1 GTSNPN, CDR2 SVGIG (reference sequence). CDR3 in amino acids: CAWRAGPQETQYF. As DNA, the CDR3 is TGTGCCTGGAGAGCAGGGCCCCAAGAGACCCAGTACTTC.

The chain links TRBV5-1 to TRBJ1-2, with TRBD1 matching over 11 bases. Trimming removed 4 bases from V and 9 bases from J; junction bases left unmatched: 11. CDR1 is SGHRS, CDR2 YFSETQ, per germline. CDR3 length equals 15 residues. The CDR3 loop is CASSATPGQGERYTF. The CDR3 DNA follows: TGCGCCAGCAGCGCGACACCGGGACAGGGGGAACGCTACACCTTC.

There are a few counts of this clone. The V gene is TRBV6-6, the J gene TRBJ2-3; a possible D gene is TRBD2 (6 bases). This CDR3 comprises 15 residues. V lost 2 bases and J 1 base, leaving 10 bases between the germline ends. The germline V gene has CDR1 MNHNY and CDR2 SVGAGI (reference sequence). CDR3 nucleotides: TGTGCCAGCAGTTACGTAGGCGGGGGCACAGATACGCAGTATTTT. It specifies CASSYVGGGTDTQYF.

CDR3 region: CASTDDRAGNTIYF. Written as DNA, the CDR3 is TGTGCCAGCACCGACGACAGGGCTGGAAACACCATATATTTT. The chain recombines TRBV6-4 with TRBJ1-3; TRBD1 aligns across 7 bases. V was pared by 7 bases and J by 2 bases, with 5 bases of the junction left unmatched. The CDR3 contains 14 residues. In germline, CDR1 is MRHNA, CDR2 SNTAGT.

V usage is TRBV10-1 and J usage is TRBJ2-1; 8 bases are a match to TRBD2. The ends lost 8 bases at V and 7 bases at J; junction bases unmatched: 10. Germline V gene data show CDR1 as WNHNN and CDR2 as SYGVQD (reference sequence). The CDR3 sequence is 14 residues long. The CDR3 DNA follows: TGCGCCAGCGGCCCGGGAGGGCCAAGGAATGAGCAGTTCTTC. Translating it yields CASGPGGPRNEQFF.

The CDR3 reads CASSLYQYNEQFF. As DNA, the CDR3 is TGTGCCAGCAGCTTGTACCAGTACAATGAGCAGTTCTTC. The V and J genes are TRBV5-5 and TRBJ2-1; D remains unclear. The germline V gene has CDR1 SGHKS and CDR2 YYEKEE (reference sequence). There are 13 residues in the CDR3. The V end lost 1 base, the J end lost 4 bases, and 6 bases lay between the germline ends.

The DNA for the CDR3 is TGTGCCAGCAGCCGTACGGGGTCTAGCACAGATACGCAGTATTTT. Encoded protein: CASSRTGSSTDTQYF. The V and J genes are TRBV6-5 and TRBJ2-3; the D gene is possibly TRBD2 (5 bases). CDR3 size: 15 residues. CDR1 is MNHEY and CDR2 is SVGAGI in the germline V gene. V was clipped by 6 bases and J by 0 bases, with 13 bases between them.

The chain links TRBV10-2 to TRBJ1-3, with D tentatively TRBD1 (5 bases). V dropped 3 bases and J dropped 5 bases, with 11 bases sitting between them. This CDR3 has 14 residues. Germline V gives CDR1 WSHSY, CDR2 SAAADI. The CDR3 sequence: CASSDIPGRNTIYF. CDR3 DNA: TGCGCCAGCAGTGACATCCCAGGGAGAAACACCATATATTTT.

The DNA for the CDR3 is TGTGCCAGCAGCTTAGACATAGCGAAGTACGAGCAGTACTTC. Translation gives CASSLDIAKYEQYF. This rearrangement joins TRBV11-2 to TRBJ2-7; tentative D call: TRBD2 (5 bases). The CDR3 spans 14 residues. V was cut by 0 bases and J by 4 bases, with 10 bases left in between. Germline CDR1 SGHAT, CDR2 FQNNGV.

The table lists this clone with a count of one. The chain combines TRBV27 with TRBJ2-2, with a tentative D call TRBD1 (6 bases). The CDR3 runs 15 residues. The germline V and J ends were trimmed by 7 bases and 2 bases, with 14 bases remaining between them. Germline assignment: CDR1 MNHEY and CDR2 SMNVEV (reference sequence). The CDR3 spells CASKRTALNTGELFF. CDR3 bases: TGTGCCAGCAAACGGACAGCACTAAACACCGGGGAGCTGTTTTTT.

This clone occurred a few times. This chain connects TRBV3-1 (or the pseudogene TRBV3-2) to TRBJ2-3; D is ambiguous. In germline, CDR1 is LGHDT, CDR2 YNNKEL (reference sequence). V shed 4 bases and J shed 4 bases, with 15 bases lying between them. The CDR3 is 15 residues long. Written as DNA, the CDR3 is TGTGCCAGCAGCCCGCAGTTTGGTAGCTCAGATACGCAGTATTTT. It yields the protein CASSPQFGSSDTQYF.

The chain has TRBV27 and TRBJ2-7, with D unclear. The CDR3 has 15 amino acids. Trimming removed 3 bases from V and 5 bases from J, with 17 bases in between. The germline CDR1 and CDR2 sequences are MNHEY and SMNVEV (reference sequence). CDR3 sequence (DNA): TGTGCCAGCAGTTTGTCCGGAGCTGGTTTTGACGAGCAGTACTTC. Protein: CASSLSGAGFDEQYF.

CDR3 residues: CASSLARGRDTEAFF. The DNA for the CDR3 is TGTGCCAGCAGCTTAGCGCGGGGCAGAGACACTGAAGCTTTCTTT. The chain is built from TRBV7-8 and TRBJ1-1; the D gene is possibly TRBD1 (5 bases). Trimming took off 0 bases at V and 3 bases at J, with 11 bases between the two ends. Germline V gene data show CDR1 as SGHVS and CDR2 as FQNEAQ. This CDR3 contains 15 residues.

The chain joins TRBV19 to TRBJ2-2; the D gene could be TRBD1 or TRBD2 (5 bases each). CDR3 length: 19 amino acids. V lost 2 bases and J lost 6, with 25 bases in between. From germline, CDR1 is LNHDA and CDR2 SQIVND (reference sequence). This CDR3 reads CASSISMWGPGRHPGELFF. The CDR3 coding sequence is TGTGCCAGTAGTATAAGTATGTGGGGACCGGGGCGTCACCCCGGGGAGCTGTTTTTT.

The chain joins TRBV19 to TRBJ1-6; a possible D gene is TRBD1 (5 bases). In germline, CDR1 is LNHDA, CDR2 SQIVND (reference sequence). The CDR3 is 16 amino acids. Between the trimmed V and J ends, which lost 7 bases and 0 bases, there was a span of 13 bases. The DNA for the CDR3 is TGTGCCAGTAACCGCCGGGGGGGCTCCTATAATTCACCCCTCCACTTT. Protein: CASNRRGGSYNSPLHF.

The chain couples TRBV7-8 to TRBJ2-3; the D gene is possibly TRBD2 (7 bases). Germline CDR1 is SGHVS and CDR2 is FQNEAQ. Trimming pared 5 bases from V and 4 bases from J, leaving 19 bases between. This CDR3 has 16 amino acids. CDR3 nucleotide sequence: TGTGCCAGCAGCCTTCTTTATGGGGGGGCCCCAGATACGCAGTATTTT. Translation: CASSLLYGGAPDTQYF.